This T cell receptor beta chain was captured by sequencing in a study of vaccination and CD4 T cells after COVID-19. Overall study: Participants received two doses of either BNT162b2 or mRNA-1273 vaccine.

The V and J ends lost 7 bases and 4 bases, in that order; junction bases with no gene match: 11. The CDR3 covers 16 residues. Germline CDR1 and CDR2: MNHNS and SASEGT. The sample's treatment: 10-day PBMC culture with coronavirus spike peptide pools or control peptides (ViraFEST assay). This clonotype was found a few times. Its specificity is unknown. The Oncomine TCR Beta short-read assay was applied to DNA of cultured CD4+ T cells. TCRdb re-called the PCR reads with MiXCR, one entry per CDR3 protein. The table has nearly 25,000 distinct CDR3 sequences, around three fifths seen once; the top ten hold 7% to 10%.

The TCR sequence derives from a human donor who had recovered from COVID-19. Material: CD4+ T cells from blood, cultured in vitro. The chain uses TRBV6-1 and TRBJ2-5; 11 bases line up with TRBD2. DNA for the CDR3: TGTGCCAGCAAGGAATGGCTAGCGGGAGGAGGAGAGACCCAGTACTTC. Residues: CASKEWLAGGGETQYF.